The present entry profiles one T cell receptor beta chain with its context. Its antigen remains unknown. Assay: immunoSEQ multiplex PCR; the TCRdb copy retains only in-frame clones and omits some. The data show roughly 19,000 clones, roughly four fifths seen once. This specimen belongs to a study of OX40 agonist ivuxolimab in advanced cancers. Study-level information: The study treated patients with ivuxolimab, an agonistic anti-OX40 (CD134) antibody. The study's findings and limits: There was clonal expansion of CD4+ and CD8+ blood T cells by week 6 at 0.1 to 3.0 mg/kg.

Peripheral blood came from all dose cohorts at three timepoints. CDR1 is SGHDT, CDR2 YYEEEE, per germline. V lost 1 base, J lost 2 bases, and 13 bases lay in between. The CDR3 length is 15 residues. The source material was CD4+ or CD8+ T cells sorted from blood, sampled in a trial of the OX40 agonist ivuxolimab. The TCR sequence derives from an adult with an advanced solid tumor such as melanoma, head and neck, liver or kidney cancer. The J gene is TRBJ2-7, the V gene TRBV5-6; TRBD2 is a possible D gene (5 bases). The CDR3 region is CASSLWRNAAYEQYF. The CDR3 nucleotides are TGTGCCAGCAGCTTGTGGAGGAATGCTGCCTACGAGCAGTACTTC.